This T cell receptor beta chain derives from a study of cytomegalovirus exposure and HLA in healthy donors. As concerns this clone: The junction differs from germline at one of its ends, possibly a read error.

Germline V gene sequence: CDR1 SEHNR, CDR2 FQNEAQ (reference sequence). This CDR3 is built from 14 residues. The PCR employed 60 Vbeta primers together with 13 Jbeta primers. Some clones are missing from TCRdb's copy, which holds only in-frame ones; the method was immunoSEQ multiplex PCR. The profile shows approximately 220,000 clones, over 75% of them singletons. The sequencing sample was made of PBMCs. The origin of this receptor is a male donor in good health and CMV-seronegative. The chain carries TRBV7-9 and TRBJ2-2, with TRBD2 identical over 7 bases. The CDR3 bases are TGTTCCAGCAGACGGGGGAGGGACACCGGGGAGCTGTTTTTT. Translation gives CSSRRGRDTGELFF.